A single sample gave rise to the 17 T cell receptor beta chains below, sequenced in a study of beta chain features in type 1 diabetes. The sequenced template was cDNA made from the entire isolated RNA. TCRdb's copy holds only in-frame clones and misses some; the assay was immunoSEQ multiplex PCR. Here the sample spans under 450,000 clones, approximately 15% being singletons. Sequencing was performed on naive CD4+ T cells from blood. All receptors derive from a man aged 25 to 45 in good health.

This sequence joins TRBV6-1 and TRBJ2-4; a possible D gene is TRBD1 (5 bases). There are 15 residues in the CDR3. Germline CDR1 is MNHNS and CDR2 is SASEGT. V was cut by 8 bases and J by 0 bases, with 14 bases left in between. The CDR3 loop reads CASVLLGLAKNIQYF. DNA of the CDR3: TGTGCCAGCGTTTTACTGGGGCTAGCCAAAAACATTCAGTACTTC.

The rearrangement links TRBV6-5 to TRBJ2-2; D ambiguous. CDR1 MNHEY and CDR2 SVGAGI come from the germline V gene. This CDR3 is 16 amino acids long. V was cut by 4 bases and J by 0 bases, with 12 bases left in between. The CDR3 DNA reads TGTGCCAGCAGTTCGCTCAGGAGCGCGAACACCGGGGAGCTGTTTTTT. Translating it yields CASSSLRSANTGELFF.

The table lists this clone with a few counts. V is TRBV11-2 and J is TRBJ2-4, with D perhaps matching TRBD1 or TRBD2 (6 bases each). CDR1 and CDR2 (germline): SGHAT, FQNNGV. The CDR3 sequence is 17 residues long. Trimming cost V 5 bases and J 1 base, with 18 bases left between them. CDR3: CASSPLRGDQAKNIQYF. CDR3 coding DNA: TGTGCCAGCAGCCCCTTGAGGGGGGACCAGGCCAAAAACATTCAGTACTTC.

V and J are TRBV5-1 and TRBJ2-3, with a possible D match to TRBD2 (5 bases). The germline CDR1 and CDR2 sequences are SGHRS and YFSETQ. Trimming removed 0 bases from V and 2 bases from J, with 10 bases in between. The CDR3 totals 15 residues. CDR3 bases: TGCGCCAGCAGCTTGGCCAGGACTCACACAGATACGCAGTATTTT. Translated: CASSLARTHTDTQYF. Using reference TRBV5-1 and TRBJ2-3 for the parts outside the CDR3, the full variable domain is KAGVTQTPRYLIKTRGQQVTLSCSPISGHRSVSWYQQTPGQGLQFLFEYFSETQRNKGNFPGRFSGRQFSNSRSEMNVSTLELGDSALYLCASSLARTHTDTQYFGPGTRLTVL.

The rearrangement links TRBV19 to TRBJ2-1; 9 bases are a match to TRBD1. J was trimmed by 7 bases and V by 6 bases; bases with no gene match: 10. The germline gives CDR1 LNHDA, CDR2 SQIVND (reference sequence). CDR3 length: 15 residues. This CDR3 is CASRATGGSRNEQFF. The CDR3 DNA sequence: TGTGCCAGTAGAGCGACAGGGGGAAGCAGAAATGAGCAGTTCTTC.

This clone came up a few times. The chain is built from TRBV7-2 and TRBJ2-3; D might be TRBD2 (6 bases). Germline lookup yields CDR1 SGHTA and CDR2 FQGNSA. The CDR3 contains 15 residues. V was shortened by 4 bases and J by 6 bases, with 17 bases between the two germline ends. In nucleotides, the CDR3 is TGTGCCAGCAGCTCCCCGGGGGTGGCCGGGGATACGCAGTATTTT. Translated, it gives CASSSPGVAGDTQYF.

This clone was detected a few times. V is TRBV29-1 and J is TRBJ2-4; weak D call: TRBD2 (5 bases). CDR1 is SQVTM and CDR2 is ANQGSEA in the germline V gene. CDR3 length equals 11 residues. V lost 4 bases and J 8 bases, leaving 9 bases between the germline ends. CDR3 DNA: TGCAGCGTTGTGTGGGGAGACATTCAGTACTTC. Translating it yields CSVVWGDIQYF.

Notes on this clone: The identical CDR3 is also encoded by other nucleotide sequences in the sample. The genes are TRBV7-2 and TRBJ2-7; D may be TRBD1 (6 bases). The V gene's germline CDR1 is SGHTA and CDR2 FQGNSA. The CDR3 totals 15 residues. The V and J ends lost 5 bases and 10 bases respectively, with 24 bases between them. The CDR3 nucleotides read TGTGCCAGCAGCGGAATGGGTGACAGGAAACTAACTCAGTACTTC. Translated: CASSGMGDRKLTQYF. The variable domain in full, completed from reference TRBV7-2 and TRBJ2-7, reads GAGVSQSPSNKVTEKGKDVELRCDPISGHTALYWYRQSLGQGLEFLIYFQGNSAPDKSGLPSDRFSAERTGGSVSTLTIQRTQQEDSAVYLCASSGMGDRKLTQYFGPGTRLTVT.

This clone has just a few counts. The chain is built from TRBV19 and TRBJ2-1; perhaps TRBD2 as D (6 bases). This CDR3 contains 12 residues. The V end was cut by 5 bases, the J end by 12 bases, with 14 bases between. Germline values: CDR1 LNHDA, CDR2 SQIVND (reference sequence). The CDR3 here is CASSDSGGRQFF. The CDR3 DNA reads as TGTGCCAGTAGTGATAGCGGTGGTCGGCAGTTCTTC.

The chain couples TRBV9 to TRBJ2-5, with D perhaps matching TRBD2 (6 bases). The V end lost 0 bases, the J end lost 2 bases, and 11 bases lay between the germline ends. This CDR3 comprises 15 residues. Germline CDR1 is SGDLS and CDR2 is YYNGEE. The CDR3 DNA is TGTGCCAGCAGCGTAGGGGACTGGAGACAAGAGACCCAGTACTTC. Translation gives CASSVGDWRQETQYF.

In this sample, this clone turned up a few times. This rearrangement joins TRBV2 to TRBJ1-1; TRBD1 might be the D (6 bases). Trimming shortened V by 9 bases and J by 3 bases, and 14 bases separated the two germline ends. The length of the CDR3 is 13 residues. Germline V CDR1 and CDR2: SNHLY, FYNNEI. CDR3 bases: TGTGCCAGAAGGGGGAACCTGGACACTGAAGCTTTCTTT. Translation: CARRGNLDTEAFF.

This chain links TRBV7-8 with TRBJ2-2; D is possibly TRBD1 (5 bases). CDR1 SGHVS and CDR2 FQNEAQ come from the germline V gene. This CDR3 is 12 amino acids long. V lost 5 bases and J 6 bases, leaving 7 bases between the germline ends. CDR3 nucleotide sequence: TGTGCCAGCAGCATAGGGGCCGGGGAGCTGTTTTTT. Encoded protein: CASSIGAGELFF. Full variable domain (outside the CDR3, taken from reference TRBV7-8 and TRBJ2-2): GAGVSQSPRYKVAKRGQDVALRCDPISGHVSLFWYQQALGQGPEFLTYFQNEAQLDKSGLPSDRFFAERPEGSVSTLKIQRTQQEDSAVYLCASSIGAGELFFGEGSRLTVL.

This clone was counted only a few times. The V and J genes are TRBV23-1 and TRBJ2-7; TRBD2 is a possible D gene (5 bases). TRBV23-1 is recorded as an ORF, its role being uncertain. CDR3 size: 16 residues. V lost 4 bases and J 5 bases, leaving 21 bases between the germline ends. The CDR3 DNA follows: TGCGCCAGCAGTCTCCTTACACTCATCAGGCGGGACGAGCAGTACGTC. This codes for CASSLLTLIRRDEQYV.

J is TRBJ2-5 and V is TRBV18; D remains unclear. The CDR3 is 15 residues long. The germline V gene encodes CDR1 KGHSH and CDR2 LQKENI. V was cut by 3 bases and J by 4 bases, with 15 bases left in between. The CDR3 DNA reads TGTGCCAGCTCACCCCAGGAAGCCGTCGGAGAGACCCAGTACTTC. This translates into CASSPQEAVGETQYF.

CDR3 nucleotide sequence: TGTGCCAGCAGCTTTGCCCCCTACGAGCAGTACGTC. Its translation: CASSFAPYEQYV. The V call is TRBV5-6, the J call TRBJ2-7; D remains ambiguous. Trimming cost V 2 bases and J 2 bases, with 5 bases left between them. The CDR3 is 12 amino acids. Looked up from germline, CDR1 is SGHDT and CDR2 is YYEEEE.

This clone came up a few times. The gene calls are TRBV29-1 and TRBJ1-1, with 7 bases that match TRBD1. This CDR3 comprises 16 residues. J gave up 4 bases and V 7 bases, and 18 bases lay outside the gene matches. Germline assignment: CDR1 SQVTM and CDR2 ANQGSEA. CDR3 amino acids: CSAMSRTGPLGTEAFF. The CDR3 region has the DNA TGCAGCGCCATGTCGAGGACAGGTCCTTTGGGCACTGAAGCTTTCTTT. The whole variable domain, remainder taken from reference TRBV29-1 and TRBJ1-1, is SAVISQKPSRDICQRGTSLTIQCQVDSQVTMMFWYRQQPGQSLTLIATANQGSEATYESGFVIDKFPISRPNLTFSTLTVSNMSPEDSSIYLCSAMSRTGPLGTEAFFGQGTRLTVV.

The chain carries TRBV4-1 and TRBJ2-5, with TRBD2 matching 8 bases. V shed 7 bases and J 4 bases; nucleotides not matched to a gene: 5. The CDR3 sequence is 13 residues long. The germline V gene has CDR1 MGHRA and CDR2 YSYEKL. The CDR3 reads CASNPSGRETQYF. CDR3 coding DNA: TGCGCCAGCAACCCTAGCGGGCGAGAGACCCAGTACTTC.